What follows are 17 T cell receptor beta chains derived from one specimen sequenced in a study of Graves' ophthalmopathy and Graves' hyperthyroidism. RNA transcripts were the source from which TCR beta CDR3 regions were amplified. First-round RT-PCR relied on HTBI primers, and a second-round multiplex PCR came next. TCRdb re-analysed the multiplex PCR reads in MiXCR, keeping a single row per CDR3 protein. The repertoire has around 600,000 distinct CDR3 sequences, just over 40% of them found once; the top ten carry more than 2.5%. Material for sequencing was peripheral blood. Receptor source: an adult man with Graves' ophthalmopathy.

Comment on this clonotype: Because it lacks the conserved phenylalanine or tryptophan at the end, this CDR3 is likely a read error. The DNA is omitted, as the CDR3 cannot be located on it reliably, and the CDR3 follows TCRdb's listing. The J gene is TRBJ2-5, the V gene TRBV7-9; the D call in the table, TRBD1, was not verified against the DNA. CDR1 is SEHNR, CDR2 FQNEAQ, per germline (reference sequence). 10 amino acids form the CDR3, both terminal residues included. CDR3 loop: CASSFGGPNT.

V is TRBV20-1 and J is TRBJ2-5; TRBD2 matches 9 bases. Germline assignment: CDR1 DFQATT and CDR2 SNEGSKA (reference sequence). The CDR3 has 16 residues. V was pared by 3 bases and J by 2 bases, with 10 bases of the junction left unmatched. The CDR3 sequence: CSARGLSGGVQETQYF. In nucleotides, the CDR3 is TGCAGTGCTAGGGGCCTTAGCGGGGGCGTACAAGAGACCCAGTACTTC.

In its sample, this clonotype was seen many times. V gene TRBV5-1 combines with J gene TRBJ2-5; D tentatively fits TRBD1 or TRBD2 (5 bases each). Germline V CDR1 and CDR2: SGHRS, YFSETQ. The CDR3 loop spans 14 amino acids. The V gene lost 1 base and the J gene lost 5 bases, with 12 bases spanning the gap. CDR3 nucleotides: TGCGCCAGCAGCTTGATGGGGGATCAGGAGACCCAGTACTTC. The encoded protein is CASSLMGDQETQYF.

There are many counts of this clonotype. The chain employs TRBV2 and TRBJ2-6; perhaps TRBD1 as D (5 bases). Germline V lookup: CDR1 SNHLY, CDR2 FYNNEI. V was trimmed by 4 bases and J by 0 bases, leaving 10 bases between them. The CDR3 runs 16 residues. Here the CDR3 reads CASSATVPSGANVLTF. DNA for the CDR3: TGTGCCAGCAGTGCGACAGTTCCCTCTGGGGCCAACGTCCTGACTTTC.

With respect to this clonotype: A read error may account for a junction end that differs from germline. The chain uses TRBV5-1 and TRBJ2-2; unclear D gene. CDR1 and CDR2 from the germline V gene are SGHRS and YFSETQ. This CDR3 contains 12 residues. The CDR3: CAGSTNTGELFF. CDR3 DNA sequence: TGCGCCGGCAGCACGAACACCGGGGAGCTGTTTTTT. The entire variable domain, with the rest obtained from reference TRBV5-1 and TRBJ2-2, is as follows: KAGVTQTPRYLIKTRGQQVTLSCSPISGHRSVSWYQQTPGQGLQFLFEYFSETQRNKGNFPGRFSGRQFSNSRSEMNVSTLELGDSALYLCAGSTNTGELFFGEGSRLTVL.

The chain couples TRBV7-9 to TRBJ1-5, with 9 bases matching TRBD1. Germline-derived CDR1 and CDR2 are SEHNR and FQNEAQ (reference sequence). The CDR3 runs 16 residues. After removal of 3 bases from V and 2 bases from J, the junction contained 5 bases not matched to a gene. CDR3 nucleotide sequence: TGTGCCAGCAGCTTCGGGACAGGGTCGGGCAATCAGCCCCAGCATTTT. It codes for CASSFGTGSGNQPQHF.

Concerning this clonotype itself: The junction departs from germline at one end; a sequencing error may be responsible. The chain carries TRBV2 and TRBJ1-1; D not resolved. This CDR3 is built from 13 residues. The germline V gene has CDR1 SNHLY and CDR2 FYNNEI. Here the CDR3 DNA reads TGTGTCAGCAGTGCTGGGGAAAACACTGAAGCTTTCTTT. Protein: CVSSAGENTEAFF.

The chain combines TRBV14 with TRBJ1-2, with 7 bases lining up with TRBD1. The V gene's germline CDR1 is SGHDN and CDR2 FVKESK. This CDR3 comprises 14 residues. V shed 0 bases, J shed 5 bases, and the junction held 3 bases outside the gene matches. As DNA, the CDR3 is TGTGCCAGCAGCCAAGATGCAGGGGGATATGGCTACACCTTC. Its translation: CASSQDAGGYGYTF.

This chain connects TRBV15 to TRBJ2-5, with 12 bases matching TRBD1. The V gene end was trimmed by 5 bases and the J gene end by 5 bases; junction bases not matched to a gene: 9. Germline lookup yields CDR1 LNHNV and CDR2 YYDKDF (reference sequence). CDR3 size: 16 residues. As DNA, the CDR3 is TGTGCCACCAGCGGGACAGGGGGCACTATCCACGAGACCCAGTACTTC. Amino acid sequence: CATSGTGGTIHETQYF.

The rearrangement links TRBV19 to TRBJ2-7; D call uncertain. Deletions cut 1 base from V and 0 bases from J, with 10 bases between. In germline, CDR1 is LNHDA, CDR2 SQIVND (reference sequence). This CDR3 has 15 residues. Here the CDR3 DNA reads TGTGCCAGTAGTATAGCACCCAGTAGCTCCTACGAGCAGTACTTC. Its translation: CASSIAPSSSYEQYF. Filled out from reference TRBV19 and TRBJ2-7, the complete variable domain reads DGGITQSPKYLFRKEGQNVTLSCEQNLNHDAMYWYRQDPGQGLRLIYYSQIVNDFQKGDIAEGYSVSREKKESFPLTVTSAQKNPTAFYLCASSIAPSSSYEQYFGPGTRLTVT.

As to this clonotype: One base away lies a much larger clone, so this may be a sequencing read error. The chain employs TRBV10-1 and TRBJ1-2; 10 nucleotides match TRBD1. CDR1 and CDR2 from the germline V gene are WNHNN and SYGVQD (reference sequence). The CDR3 runs to 14 residues. The CDR3 region is CASNPRDRGGGCTF. CDR3 coding DNA: TGCGCCAGCAATCCCCGGGACAGGGGTGGCGGCTGCACCTTC.

This clonotype showed up just once. The chain uses TRBV7-6 and TRBJ1-4; D possibly corresponds to TRBD1 (5 bases). Germline CDR1 reads SGHVS; CDR2 reads FNYEAQ. This CDR3 is 17 amino acids long. Trimming cost V 1 base and J 4 bases, with 16 bases left between them. The CDR3 DNA sequence: TGTGCCAGCAGCTTAGGTACAGGACGGGGCCTTAATGAAAAACTGTTTTTT. It is translated as CASSLGTGRGLNEKLFF. Full variable domain (missing parts from reference TRBV7-6 and TRBJ1-4): GAGVSQSPRYKVTKRGQDVALRCDPISGHVSLYWYRQALGQGPEFLTYFNYEAQQDKSGLPNDRFSAERPEGSISTLTIQRTEQRDSAMYRCASSLGTGRGLNEKLFFGSGTQLSVL.

In the case of this clonotype: The junction departs from the called germline gene at one end, perhaps through a read error. The chain uses TRBV10-3 and TRBJ1-4, with 11 positions matching TRBD1. In germline, CDR1 is ENHRY, CDR2 SYGVKD. The length of the CDR3 is 16 residues. The CDR3 nucleotides read TGTGCCAGCAGTTGGGACAGGGGGGCAACTAATGAAAAACTGTTTTTT. This sequence encodes CASSWDRGATNEKLFF.

This clonotype was found many times. The rearrangement uses TRBV6-1 and TRBJ1-6, with D perhaps TRBD1 (5 bases). The germline V gene has CDR1 MNHNS and CDR2 SASEGT. V lost 2 bases, J lost 9 bases, and 11 bases lay in between. The CDR3 loop spans 14 amino acids. In DNA form, the CDR3 reads TGTGCCAGCAGTGAATTAACAGGCGCTTCACCCCTCCACTTT. It codes for CASSELTGASPLHF.

This clonotype showed up many times. V gene TRBV5-1 combines with J gene TRBJ1-1; D remains ambiguous. The germline V and J ends were trimmed by 1 base and 8 bases, with 12 bases remaining between them. The CDR3 is 13 residues long. CDR1 is SGHRS, CDR2 YFSETQ, per germline. This chain's CDR3 is CASSLSQSLEAFF. The CDR3 coding sequence is TGCGCCAGCAGCTTGTCCCAGAGTCTAGAAGCTTTCTTT. Together with reference TRBV5-1 and TRBJ1-1, the CDR3 gives the full variable domain: KAGVTQTPRYLIKTRGQQVTLSCSPISGHRSVSWYQQTPGQGLQFLFEYFSETQRNKGNFPGRFSGRQFSNSRSEMNVSTLELGDSALYLCASSLSQSLEAFFGQGTRLTVV.

This clonotype turned up a few times. V and J are TRBV7-9 and TRBJ2-3; a possible D gene is TRBD2 (6 bases). Germline lookup yields CDR1 SEHNR and CDR2 FQNEAQ (reference sequence). V lost 4 bases, J lost 0 bases, and 23 bases lay in between. The CDR3 covers 19 residues. The CDR3 nucleotides are TGTGCCAGCAGCTCACCGCGGGTAGCGGTCAAGGTTAGCACAGATACGCAGTATTTT. Amino acid sequence: CASSSPRVAVKVSTDTQYF.

In this sample, this clonotype turned up many times. The DNA of the CDR3 is TGCGCCAGCAGCTCGGGGACTGGGGGGTACCAAGAGACCCAGTACTTC. This sequence encodes CASSSGTGGYQETQYF. The chain joins TRBV5-1 to TRBJ2-5; a weak D match, TRBD2 (6 bases). This CDR3 contains 16 residues. V lost 3 bases, J lost 0 bases, and 15 bases lay in between. CDR1 is SGHRS and CDR2 is YFSETQ in the germline V gene.